This entry describes one TCR beta chain. This sample is part of a study of cytomegalovirus exposure and HLA in healthy donors. The PCR made use of 60 Vbeta and 13 Jbeta primers. Sequencing was performed with immunoSEQ multiplex PCR; in TCRdb, only in-frame clones are kept and a portion is missing. The sample yields about 210,000 clones, approximately 80% seen once. CDR1 and CDR2 from the germline V gene are SGDLS and YYNGEE. The V end was cut by 2 bases, the J end by 0 bases, with 6 bases between. The CDR3 loop spans 15 amino acids. The source of this sequence is a woman aged 25 to 39 in good health and CMV-seropositive. Input material: PBMCs. The rearrangement uses TRBV9 and TRBJ2-6; no clear D gene. Here the CDR3 reads CASSVRLSGANVLTF. CDR3 coding DNA: TGTGCCAGCAGCGTGCGACTCTCTGGGGCCAACGTCCTGACTTTC.